This T cell receptor (beta chain) comes out of a study of blood T cell repertoires in COVID-19. TCRdb's copy holds only in-frame clones and misses some; the assay was immunoSEQ multiplex PCR. In the table there are about 220,000 clones, 83% of which are singletons. In the 2 weeks before study entry, exposed participants met a COVID-19 case, which was PCR-confirmed or clinician-diagnosed. The receptor was isolated from a woman in her 40s who had been exposed to COVID-19. Source material: PBMCs or T cells enriched from blood (not recorded which).

The CDR3 region has the DNA TGTGCCACCAGTGACAGTGCGGGGGGACTCAAGCGGAGCAATCAGCCCCAGCATTTT. Translation: CATSDSAGGLKRSNQPQHF. The chain carries TRBV24-1 and TRBJ1-5, with D tentatively TRBD1 (5 bases). Germline V lookup: CDR1 KGHDR, CDR2 SFDVKD. This CDR3 is 19 amino acids long. The ends were cut back, 4 bases at V and 1 base at J, with 22 bases in the middle.